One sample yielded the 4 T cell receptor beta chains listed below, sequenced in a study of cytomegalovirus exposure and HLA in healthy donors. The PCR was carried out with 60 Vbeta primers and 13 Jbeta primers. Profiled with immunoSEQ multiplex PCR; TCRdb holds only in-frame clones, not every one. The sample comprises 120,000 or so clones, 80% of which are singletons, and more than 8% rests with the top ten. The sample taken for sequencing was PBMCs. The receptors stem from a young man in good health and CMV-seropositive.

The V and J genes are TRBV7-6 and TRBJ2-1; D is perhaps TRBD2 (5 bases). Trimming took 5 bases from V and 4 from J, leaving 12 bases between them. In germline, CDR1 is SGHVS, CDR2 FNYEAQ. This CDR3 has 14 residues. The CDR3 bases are TGTGCCAGCAGCCTGATAGGGAGATACAATGAGCAGTTCTTC. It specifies CASSLIGRYNEQFF.

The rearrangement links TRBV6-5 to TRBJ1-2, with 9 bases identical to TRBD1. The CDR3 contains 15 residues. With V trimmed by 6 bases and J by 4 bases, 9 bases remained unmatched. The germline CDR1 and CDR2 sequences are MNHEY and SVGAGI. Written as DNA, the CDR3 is TGTGCCAGCAGCAGGCGACAGGGGGATACCTATGGCTACACCTTC. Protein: CASSRRQGDTYGYTF.

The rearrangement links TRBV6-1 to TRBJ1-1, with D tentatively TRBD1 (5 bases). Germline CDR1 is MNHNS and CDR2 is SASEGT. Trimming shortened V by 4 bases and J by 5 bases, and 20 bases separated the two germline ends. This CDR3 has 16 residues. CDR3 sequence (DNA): TGTGCCAGCAGTGCTGGGGGGAAGGGGACGTCTACTGAAGCTTTCTTT. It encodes CASSAGGKGTSTEAFF.

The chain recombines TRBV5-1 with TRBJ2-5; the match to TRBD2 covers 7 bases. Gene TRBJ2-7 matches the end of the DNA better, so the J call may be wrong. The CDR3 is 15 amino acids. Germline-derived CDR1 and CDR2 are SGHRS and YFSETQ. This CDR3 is CASSLTRGGAPEQYF. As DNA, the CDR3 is TGCGCCAGCAGCTTGACTCGCGGGGGAGCCCCCGAGCAGTACTTC.